The sequence of this T cell receptor (beta chain) was determined in a study of blood T cell repertoires in COVID-19. Across the whole study: From the United States, Italy and Spain came samples of acute and convalescent COVID-19. The cDNA or gDNA used as material had been derived from T cells, B-cell-depleted T cells, or PBMCs.

Allocation to cohorts depended on clinical history reported by the participants. What the recovered Cohort 3 donors had was two negative PCRs, clearance, or symptom resolution. The method was immunoSEQ multiplex PCR; TCRdb's version includes in-frame clones alone and lacks a portion of them. In the table there are some 320,000 clones, more than 75% of which are singletons. The V segment lost 5 bases and the J segment 3 bases; nucleotides outside the gene matches: 5. This CDR3 is built from 15 residues. Germline CDR1 SGHVS, CDR2 FNYEAQ. This sequence originates from a man in his sixties who had recovered from COVID-19. The chain couples TRBV7-6 to TRBJ2-7; the match to TRBD2 covers 12 bases. The sample comprised PBMCs or T cells enriched from blood (not recorded which). The CDR3 DNA reads as TGTGCCAGCAGCGCCAGACTAGCGGGAGACTACGAGCAGTACTTC. Translating gives CASSARLAGDYEQYF.